Below are 5 T cell receptor beta chains sequenced from a single sample in a study of Graves' ophthalmopathy and Graves' hyperthyroidism. TCR beta CDR3 amplification used RNA transcripts. First-round RT-PCR employed HTBI primers, with a second-round multiplex PCR after it. One entry per CDR3 protein results from TCRdb running MiXCR on the multiplex PCR reads. Of roughly 700,000 distinct CDR3 sequences detected, approximately 40% appear once; the ten largest clones hold 40% to 55%. Material for sequencing was peripheral blood. The receptors come from an adult man with Graves' ophthalmopathy.

The genes are TRBV9 and TRBJ1-2, with a tentative D call TRBD1 (6 bases). Germline lookup yields CDR1 SGDLS and CDR2 YYNGEE. V was pared by 3 bases and J by 1 base, with 13 bases between. This CDR3 contains 15 residues. The CDR3 coding sequence is TGTGCCAGCAGCGGGACAGAGAGTGGTAACTATGGCTACACCTTC. Amino acids: CASSGTESGNYGYTF.

The chain couples TRBV12-3 or TRBV12-4 to TRBJ1-5; 8 nucleotides agree with TRBD1. V was pared by 2 bases and J by 0 bases, with 6 bases of the junction left unmatched. The CDR3 contains 17 residues. Here the CDR3 DNA reads TGTGCCAGCAGTTTAAGGGCAGGGGGCGTTAGCAATCAGCCCCAGCATTTT. The encoded protein is CASSLRAGGVSNQPQHF.

This clonotype was observed many times. The rearrangement uses TRBV5-4 and TRBJ2-5, with D possibly TRBD1 on 6 matching bases. CDR1 and CDR2 from the germline V gene are SGHNT and YYREEE (reference sequence). This CDR3 is 13 amino acids long. V dropped 4 bases and J dropped 2 bases, with 9 bases sitting between them. The CDR3 reads CASSGTPQETQYF. CDR3 sequence (DNA): TGTGCCAGCAGCGGGACACCTCAAGAGACCCAGTACTTC.

CDR3 loop: CASSLTVGGSAFF. Written as DNA, the CDR3 is TGTGCCAGCAGCTTAACGGTGGGAGGATCAGCTTTCTTT. The gene calls are TRBV7-9 and TRBJ1-1; D gene ambiguous. In germline, CDR1 is SEHNR, CDR2 FQNEAQ (reference sequence). This CDR3 region has 13 residues. Trimming stripped 2 bases from V and 10 bases from J, with 14 bases between. Together with reference TRBV7-9 and TRBJ1-1, the CDR3 gives the full variable domain: DTGVSQNPRHKITKRGQNVTFRCDPISEHNRLYWYRQTLGQGPEFLTYFQNEAQLEKSRLLSDRFSAERPKGSFSTLEIQRTEQGDSAMYLCASSLTVGGSAFFGQGTRLTVV.

This rearrangement joins TRBV19 to TRBJ2-2; no reliable D call. The CDR3 totals 12 residues. The V gene's germline CDR1 is LNHDA and CDR2 SQIVND (reference sequence). V lost 4 bases, J lost 6 bases, and 6 bases lay in between. Here the CDR3 reads CASSTSAGELFF. The CDR3 DNA reads as TGTGCCAGTAGTACTTCGGCCGGGGAGCTGTTTTTT.